The T cell receptor (beta chain) described here comes from a study of CD8+ T cells in alopecia areata listed by TCRdb under 2018. About the investigation overall: The treated patients, all with moderate-to-severe alopecia areata, were enrolled in an open-label pilot trial of oral tofacitinib given at 5 to 10 mg twice daily. Tofacitinib was given for 6 to 18 months, followed by 6 months of follow-up off drug to assess delayed response and recurrence. To study T cell clonal expansion in alopecia areata, the researchers applied high-throughput TCRbeta sequencing to both the C3H/HeJ mouse model and human patients. In humans, TCRbeta sequencing was performed on scalp tissue and on sorted CD4+ and CD8+ peripheral blood T cells from healthy controls and from patients with patchy or totalis/universalis alopecia areata. Biopsies were taken from tofacitinib-treated patients at baseline and again at 4 and 24 weeks into treatment, and several of those patients also had a later scalp biopsy. Scalp clonality was compared across normal scalp (n=4), patchy alopecia areata scalp (n=8), and alopecia totalis/universalis scalp (n=8). RNA was obtained with the PAXgene miRNA kit for fixed scalp, the miRNeasy kit for PBMCs, and the RNeasy kit for mouse skin. TCRbeta CDR3 regions were amplified by immunoSEQ multiplex PCR with 35 Vbeta forward and 13 Jbeta reverse primers. Overall study results and their limits: Compared with mice, TCR sequences shared between patients were less clear, possibly partly because of HLA diversity across the patient population. Compared with normal scalp, lesional scalp, particularly in alopecia totalis/universalis, had higher clonality and more expanded CD8+ clones, which suggests antigenic drive. Resident alphabeta T cells in normal human skin are also sequenced, complicating scalp TCR repertoire analysis, unlike mouse skin dominated by gammadelta T cells.

This clone was picked up a small number of times. It has no known antigen specificity. Qualities for individual bases were not recorded, and no much larger clone is one base off. Library preparation was by the immunoSEQ multiplex PCR assay. RNA was extracted from all samples and reverse transcribed into cDNA, which served as template for TCR sequencing. SuperScript III was used for first-strand cDNA synthesis, primed with a 2:1 mix of oligo-dT and random hexamers. Amplification bias was assessed with a synthetic immune receptor repertoire, and residual bias was removed computationally. As for the original processing: After raw reads were preprocessed to remove errors, the CDR3 was defined following IMGT conventions as running from the conserved cysteine to phenylalanine. To get clonality, Shannon entropy was normalized by log2 of the number of productive unique TCRs and the result was subtracted from 1. Scalp TCRbeta sequences were cross-referenced with sorted blood CD4 and CD8 repertoires so that the CD4 or CD8 identity of scalp clones could be inferred. In TCRdb, the immuneACCESS table is reduced to in-frame sequences with V and J assigned. These tables do not hold every clone; where another copy was compared, an unresolved V gene accounts for under half, and the others remain unexplained. D and trimming come from the DNA, and the V and J calls and clone size come from that table. This sample comprises under 250,000 clones, about three fifths of them detected only once. The biggest ten clones account for 0.4% to 0.55% of the sample.

From the cysteine through the phenylalanine, the CDR3 covers 11 amino acids. The entry retains the CDR3 DNA only, 33 bases that are in frame from base 1. The junction carries 6 bases between V and J, which are trimmed by 6 bases and 2 bases respectively. Looking up the germline V gene (reference sequence) yields CDR1 DFQATT and CDR2 SNEGSKA. What this sample's time point label stands for: baseline before oral tofacitinib. Lesional scalp punch biopsies and peripheral blood were obtained from alopecia areata patients. PBMCs were isolated by density centrifugation and stained for CD3, CD4 and CD8, after which CD4+ and CD8+ T cells were sorted on a FACSAria.

The sequencing used CD4+ T cells sorted from blood, collected at week 0. The sequence came from a human donor with alopecia areata. The chain links TRBV20-1 with TRBJ2-3; the D gene cannot be resolved reliably. The CDR3 protein is CSAGPTDTQYF. The sequenced DNA is TGCAGTGCCGGCCCCACAGATACGCAGTATTTT.